Listed here are 25 T cell receptor beta chains from one sample, sequenced in a study of CXCR3-negative and CXCR3-positive naive CD8 T cells. Whole-study findings and limits: The study found more hydrophobic TRB CDR3s in CXCR3-positive naive cells than in CXCR3-negative naive cells.

These receptors have no identified antigens. 5' RACE with UMI labels generated the TRB cDNA libraries. TCRdb re-called the 5' RACE reads; every CDR3 protein appears as one record, without DNA. The sample has tens of thousands of distinct CDR3 sequences; the top ten hold approximately 0.5%. The sample comprised naive CXCR3+ CD8+ T cells from blood. Specified subset: CD45RO-CCR7+CD27+CD95- naive CD8+ T cells expressing CXCR3 (TNR3+). The receptors shown here come from a human donor in good health. Some clones in this sample may be carry-over from other donors' samples.

V usage is TRBV28 and J usage is TRBJ1-4. Looked up from germline, CDR1 is MDHEN and CDR2 is SYDVKM. CDR3 length equals 15 residues. The CDR3 region is CASSLVAVANEKLFF.

The chain joins TRBV29-1 to TRBJ2-3; the TRBD2 assignment by TCRdb is unverifiable without DNA. There are 13 residues in the CDR3. Looked up from germline, CDR1 is SQVTM and CDR2 is ANQGSEA. The CDR3 protein is CSVLAGPTDTQYF.

The chain carries TRBV20-1 and TRBJ2-1; absent DNA, TCRdb's TRBD1 call cannot be checked. This CDR3 contains 14 residues. Germline V gives CDR1 DFQATT, CDR2 SNEGSKA (reference sequence). CDR3 sequence reads: CSASFRGVYNEQFF.

This rearrangement joins TRBV12-3 or TRBV12-4 to TRBJ2-7; the D gene TCRdb calls, TRBD2, cannot be checked with no DNA. There are 13 residues in the CDR3. This chain's CDR3 is CASSPGGPSEQYF.

This sequence joins TRBV4-3 and TRBJ1-5. Germline V gives CDR1 LGHNA, CDR2 YSLEER. The CDR3 consists of 13 residues. This CDR3 is CASSQDPGWPQHF.

The gene calls are TRBV4-1 and TRBJ2-7; TCRdb indicates TRBD1, and absent DNA this call remains unverified. Looked up from germline, CDR1 is MGHRA and CDR2 is YSYEKL. This CDR3 contains 16 residues. The CDR3 is CASSQEGRGQAYEQYF.

This chain links TRBV28 with TRBJ2-7. CDR1 and CDR2 (germline): MDHEN, SYDVKM. The CDR3 runs 14 residues. CDR3 sequence reads: CASSLVDSSYEQYF. Full variable domain (remainder filled in from reference TRBV28 and TRBJ2-7): DVKVTQSSRYLVKRTGEKVFLECVQDMDHENMFWYRQDPGLGLRLIYFSYDVKMKEKGDIPEGYSVSREKKERFSLILESASTNQTSMYLCASSLVDSSYEQYFGPGTRLTVT.

This chain uses TRBV7-3 with TRBJ2-1; TCRdb's assignment of TRBD2 cannot be checked, as there is no DNA. CDR1 and CDR2 from the germline V gene are SGHTA and FQGTGA. There are 16 residues in the CDR3. The CDR3: CASSHPLAGGQGEQFF.

The rearrangement links TRBV29-1 to TRBJ2-1; the TRBD2 assignment by TCRdb is unverifiable without DNA. Germline values: CDR1 SQVTM, CDR2 ANQGSEA. CDR3 length equals 15 residues. The CDR3: CSIQGTSENYNEQFF.

This chain uses TRBV7-8 with TRBJ2-5; the TCRdb call, TRBD2, lacks DNA for checking. The length of the CDR3 is 17 residues. Germline assignment: CDR1 SGHVS and CDR2 FQNEAQ. The CDR3 is CASSLARLAGTQETQYF.

This sequence joins TRBV7-9 and TRBJ1-5. This CDR3 spans 15 amino acids. Germline V gene lookup returns CDR1 SEHNR and CDR2 FQNEAQ (reference sequence). CDR3 sequence: CASSGGGGGDQPQHF.

V gene TRBV15 combines with J gene TRBJ2-3; TCRdb proposes TRBD1, but this gene call is untestable without DNA. The CDR3 extends over 17 amino acids. The germline gives CDR1 LNHNV, CDR2 YYDKDF (reference sequence). The CDR3 reads CATSRGLLGRGSDTQYF.

CDR3 in amino acids: CSVDGAAIYNEQFF. V gene TRBV29-1 combines with J gene TRBJ2-1; the D call of TRBD1 rests on TCRdb alone, since no DNA is present to check it. Germline CDR1 is SQVTM and CDR2 is ANQGSEA. There are 14 residues in the CDR3.

This chain joins TRBV28 and TRBJ1-1; TCRdb returns TRBD1, unconfirmable since there is no DNA. The germline CDR1 and CDR2 sequences are MDHEN and SYDVKM. This CDR3 has 15 amino acids. CDR3 sequence: CASRAQRQGVPEAFF.

The chain employs TRBV7-9 and TRBJ2-7. CDR1 is SEHNR and CDR2 is FQNEAQ in the germline V gene (reference sequence). This CDR3 has 15 amino acids. This CDR3 is CASSLVTPSSYEQYF.

This chain links TRBV7-9 with TRBJ2-3; the D call from TCRdb, TRBD2, cannot be confirmed without DNA. Per germline, CDR1 SEHNR and CDR2 FQNEAQ (reference sequence). CDR3 length: 16 amino acids. CDR3 residues: CASSYPAVARTDTQYF.

The chain is built from TRBV12-3 or TRBV12-4 and TRBJ2-1; the TCRdb D gene call, TRBD2, has no DNA to confirm it. This CDR3 contains 15 residues. The CDR3 protein is CASSPGTSGDNEQFF.

The chain combines TRBV29-1 with TRBJ2-2. The length of the CDR3 is 15 residues. CDR1 and CDR2 (germline): SQVTM, ANQGSEA. CDR3 residues: CSVEEDRPNTGELFF.

The chain has TRBV6-2 or TRBV6-3 and TRBJ1-5. Per the germline V gene, CDR1 is MNHEY and CDR2 is SVGEGT. CDR3 length: 15 residues. The CDR3: CASSYSAEPDQPQHF.

V and J are TRBV29-1 and TRBJ1-1; TCRdb's D gene call, TRBD1, goes unchecked for lack of DNA. Germline values: CDR1 SQVTM, CDR2 ANQGSEA. The CDR3 is made up of 15 amino acids. Here the CDR3 reads CSVGGQLKPGQWAFF.

The chain joins TRBV7-8 to TRBJ1-1. CDR3 length: 13 residues. The V gene's germline CDR1 is SGHVS and CDR2 FQNEAQ. The CDR3 here is CASSTLLDPEAFF.

V usage is TRBV7-8 and J usage is TRBJ2-3; there is no DNA to check the TCRdb D call of TRBD2. The CDR3 is 15 amino acids. Germline-derived CDR1 and CDR2 are SGHVS and FQNEAQ. CDR3 region: CASRSTSGGLDTQYF.

The J gene is TRBJ1-5, the V gene TRBV12-3 or TRBV12-4; TCRdb's D gene call, TRBD1, goes unchecked for lack of DNA. The CDR3 is 15 amino acids. CDR3 sequence: CASSLPRAGNQPQHF.

The V and J genes are TRBV7-3 and TRBJ2-3. The CDR3 spans 15 residues. Looked up from germline, CDR1 is SGHTA and CDR2 is FQGTGA. CDR3 loop: CASSFTSASTDTQYF. The full variable domain, its missing parts supplied by reference TRBV7-3 and TRBJ2-3, is GAGVSQTPSNKVTEKGKYVELRCDPISGHTALYWYRQSLGQGPEFLIYFQGTGAADDSGLPNDRFFAVRPEGSVSTLKIQRTERGDSAVYLCASSFTSASTDTQYFGPGTRLTVL.

The chain recombines TRBV12-3 or TRBV12-4 with TRBJ2-3; absent DNA, TCRdb's TRBD1 call cannot be checked. The CDR3 contains 15 residues. The chain's CDR3 is CASSLWDRGTDTQYF.